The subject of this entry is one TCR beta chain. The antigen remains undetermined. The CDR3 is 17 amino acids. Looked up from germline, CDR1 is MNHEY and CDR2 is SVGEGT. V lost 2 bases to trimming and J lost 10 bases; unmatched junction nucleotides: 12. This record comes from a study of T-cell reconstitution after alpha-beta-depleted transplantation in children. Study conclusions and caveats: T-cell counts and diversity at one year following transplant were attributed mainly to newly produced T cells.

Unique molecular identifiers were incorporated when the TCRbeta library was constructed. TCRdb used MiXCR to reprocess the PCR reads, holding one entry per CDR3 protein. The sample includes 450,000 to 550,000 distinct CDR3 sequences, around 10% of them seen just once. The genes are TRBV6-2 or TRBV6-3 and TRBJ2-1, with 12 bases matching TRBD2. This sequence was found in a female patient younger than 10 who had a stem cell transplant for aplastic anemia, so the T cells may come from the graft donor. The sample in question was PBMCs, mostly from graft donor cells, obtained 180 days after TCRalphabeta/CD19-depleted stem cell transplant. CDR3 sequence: CASSYGSSSGRAGEQFF. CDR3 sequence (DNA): TGTGCCAGCAGTTACGGGTCTTCTAGCGGGAGGGCCGGAGAGCAGTTCTTC.